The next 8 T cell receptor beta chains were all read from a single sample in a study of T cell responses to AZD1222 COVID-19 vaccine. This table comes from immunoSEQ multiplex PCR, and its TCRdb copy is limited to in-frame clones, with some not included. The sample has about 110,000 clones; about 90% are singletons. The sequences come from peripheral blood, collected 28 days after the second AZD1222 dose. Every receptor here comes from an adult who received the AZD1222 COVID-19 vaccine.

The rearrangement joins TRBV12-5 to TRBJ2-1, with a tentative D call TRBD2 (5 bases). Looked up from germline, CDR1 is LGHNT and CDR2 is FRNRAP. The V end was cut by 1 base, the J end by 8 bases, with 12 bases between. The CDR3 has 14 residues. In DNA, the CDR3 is TGTGCTAGTGGTTTGGGTCTAGCTCTGGATGAGCAGTTCTTC. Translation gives CASGLGLALDEQFF.

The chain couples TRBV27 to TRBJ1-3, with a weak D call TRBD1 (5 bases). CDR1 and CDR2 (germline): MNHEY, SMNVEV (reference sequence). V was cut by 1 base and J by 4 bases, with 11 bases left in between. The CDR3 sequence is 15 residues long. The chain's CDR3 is CASSLYPGPGNTIYF. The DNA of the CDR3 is TGTGCCAGCAGTTTATATCCGGGGCCCGGAAACACCATATATTTT.

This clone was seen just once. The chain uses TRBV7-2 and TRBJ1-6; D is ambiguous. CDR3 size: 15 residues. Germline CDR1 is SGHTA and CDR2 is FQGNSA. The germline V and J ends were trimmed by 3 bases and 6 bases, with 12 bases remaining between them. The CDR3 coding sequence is TGTGCCAGCAGCTTCGACGCAAATAGTAATTCACCCCTCCACTTT. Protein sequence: CASSFDANSNSPLHF.

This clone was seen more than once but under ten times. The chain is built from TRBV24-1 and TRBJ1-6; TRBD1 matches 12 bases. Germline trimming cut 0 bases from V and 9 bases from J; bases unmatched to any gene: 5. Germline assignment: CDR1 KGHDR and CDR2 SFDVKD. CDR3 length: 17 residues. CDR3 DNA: TGTGCCACCAGTGATTTGGGGGACAGGGGGCGGACTTCACCCCTCCACTTT. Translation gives CATSDLGDRGRTSPLHF.

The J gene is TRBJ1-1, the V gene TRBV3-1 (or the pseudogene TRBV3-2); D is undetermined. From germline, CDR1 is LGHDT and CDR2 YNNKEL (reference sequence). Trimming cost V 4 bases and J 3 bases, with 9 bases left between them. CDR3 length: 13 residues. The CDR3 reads CASSRRVDTEAFF. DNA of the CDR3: TGTGCCAGCAGCCGACGGGTGGACACTGAAGCTTTCTTT.

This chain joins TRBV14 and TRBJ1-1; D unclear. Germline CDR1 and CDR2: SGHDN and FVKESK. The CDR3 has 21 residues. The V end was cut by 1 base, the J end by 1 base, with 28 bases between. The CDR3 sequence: CASSQGRRGSPQPFSNTEAFF. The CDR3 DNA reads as TGTGCCAGCAGCCAAGGTCGGCGCGGCAGTCCACAACCGTTCTCGAACACTGAAGCTTTCTTT.

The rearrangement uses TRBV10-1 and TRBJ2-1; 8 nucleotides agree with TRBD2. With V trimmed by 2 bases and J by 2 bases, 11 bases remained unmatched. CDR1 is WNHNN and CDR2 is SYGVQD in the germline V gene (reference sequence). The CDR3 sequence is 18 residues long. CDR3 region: CASSETGGTSGAYNEQFF. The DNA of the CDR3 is TGCGCCAGCAGTGAGACCGGAGGGACTAGTGGTGCCTACAATGAGCAGTTCTTC.

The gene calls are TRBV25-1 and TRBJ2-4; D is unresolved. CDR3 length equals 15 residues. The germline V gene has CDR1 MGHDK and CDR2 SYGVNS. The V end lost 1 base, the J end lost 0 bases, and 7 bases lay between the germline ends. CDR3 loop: CASSESGGAKNIQYF. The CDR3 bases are TGTGCCAGCAGTGAATCTGGCGGAGCCAAAAACATTCAGTACTTC. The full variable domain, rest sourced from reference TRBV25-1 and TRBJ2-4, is EADIYQTPRYLVIGTGKKITLECSQTMGHDKMYWYQQDPGMELHLIHYSYGVNSTEKGDLSSESTVSRIRTEHFPLTLESARPSHTSQYLCASSESGGAKNIQYFGAGTRLSVL.